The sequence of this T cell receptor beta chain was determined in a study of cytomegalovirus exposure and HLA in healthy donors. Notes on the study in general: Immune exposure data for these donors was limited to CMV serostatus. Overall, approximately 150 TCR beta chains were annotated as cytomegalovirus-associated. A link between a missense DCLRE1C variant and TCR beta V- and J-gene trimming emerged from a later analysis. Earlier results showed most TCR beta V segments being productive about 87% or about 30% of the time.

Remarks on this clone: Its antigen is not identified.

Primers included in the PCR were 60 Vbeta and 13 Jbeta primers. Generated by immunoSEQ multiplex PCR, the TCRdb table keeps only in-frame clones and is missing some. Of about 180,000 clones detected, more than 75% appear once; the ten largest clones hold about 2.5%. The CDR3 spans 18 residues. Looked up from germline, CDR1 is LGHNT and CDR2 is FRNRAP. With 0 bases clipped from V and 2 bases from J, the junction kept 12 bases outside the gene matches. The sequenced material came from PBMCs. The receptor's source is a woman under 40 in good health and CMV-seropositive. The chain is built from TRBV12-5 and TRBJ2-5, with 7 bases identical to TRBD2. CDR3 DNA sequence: TGTGCTAGTGGTTTGGTTCCCTCCTGGCGGGGGTTGCAAGAGACCCAGTACTTC. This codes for CASGLVPSWRGLQETQYF.